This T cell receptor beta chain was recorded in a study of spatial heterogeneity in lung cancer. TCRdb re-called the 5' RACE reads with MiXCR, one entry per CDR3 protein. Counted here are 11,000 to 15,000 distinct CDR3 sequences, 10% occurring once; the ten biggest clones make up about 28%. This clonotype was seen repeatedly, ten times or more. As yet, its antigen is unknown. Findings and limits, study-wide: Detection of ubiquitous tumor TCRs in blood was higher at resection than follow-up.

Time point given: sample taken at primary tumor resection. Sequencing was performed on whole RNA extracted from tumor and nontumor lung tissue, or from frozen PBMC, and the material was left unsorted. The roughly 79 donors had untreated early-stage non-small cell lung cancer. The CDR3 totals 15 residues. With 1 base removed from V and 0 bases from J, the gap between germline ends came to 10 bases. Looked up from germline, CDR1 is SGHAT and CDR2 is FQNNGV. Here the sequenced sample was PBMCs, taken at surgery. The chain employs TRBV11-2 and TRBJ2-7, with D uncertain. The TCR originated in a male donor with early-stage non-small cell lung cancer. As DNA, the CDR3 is TGTGCCAGCAGCTTAGGCCACGCAGGCTCCTACGAGCAGTACTTC. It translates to CASSLGHAGSYEQYF.